A selection of T cell receptor beta chains follows, all from one sample in a study of memory CD4+ T cells and cytomegalovirus serostatus. Only in-frame clones appear in the TCRdb table, and some are missing; sequencing was by immunoSEQ multiplex PCR. The data contain over 65,000 clones, roughly 78% of them singletons. Material: memory CD4+ T cells from blood. The receptors come from an adult in good health and CMV-seropositive. CDR3s include the opening cysteine and the closing phenylalanine or tryptophan. Fields, in order: V gene, J gene, D gene, clone size, CDR3 DNA, CDR3 protein. D genes are given only for firm matches. Only part of the rows carry a size: once, few, many, or a class if the clone is expanded.

TRBV7-7,TRBJ2-5,TRBD2,-,TGTGCCAGCAGCCCCGGACTAGCGGGATTGATGGAGACCCAGTACTTC,CASSPGLAGLMETQYF
TRBV29-1,TRBJ1-1,-,-,TGCAGCGCTAAGGGTACGATTGAAGCTTTCTTT,CSAKGTIEAFF
TRBV10-3,TRBJ1-4,-,few,TGTGCCATCAGTGAGTCCGCGGGGGGAAGTGAAAAACTGTTTTTT,CAISESAGGSEKLFF
TRBV6-6,TRBJ1-1,-,-,TGTGCCAGCAGTTACTCTGAGGGATACACTGAAGCTTTCTTT,CASSYSEGYTEAFF
TRBV11-2,TRBJ1-2,-,once,TGTGCCAGCAGCTTAGATTCCGGGGGTAGAGGCTACACCTTC,CASSLDSGGRGYTF
TRBV19,TRBJ1-1,-,-,TGTGCCAGTAGTATATCCAGGAACACTGAAGCTTTCTTT,CASSISRNTEAFF
TRBV6-1,TRBJ1-3,TRBD1,-,TGTGCCAGCAAAAAACAGGGGGAGGCTGGAAACACCATATATTTT,CASKKQGEAGNTIYF
TRBV5-6,TRBJ1-3,-,-,TGTGCCAGTACGTCACAAGGAACTGGAAACACCATATATTTT,CASTSQGTGNTIYF
TRBV25-1,TRBJ1-4,-,many,TGTGCCAGCAGTGAATACAACTTTCCGAATGAAAAACTGTTTTTT,CASSEYNFPNEKLFF
TRBV30,TRBJ1-1,-,-,TGTGCCTGGAGCAGACCCTTCACTGAAGCTTTCTTT,CAWSRPFTEAFF
TRBV29-1,TRBJ2-1,-,few,TGCAGCCCCCAGAGAAGAGGTGAGCAGTTCTTC,CSPQRRGEQFF
TRBV5-6,TRBJ2-2,TRBD2,-,TGTGCCAGCACACTAGCGGGGGCGAACACCGGGGAGCTGTTTTTT,CASTLAGANTGELFF
TRBV6-6,TRBJ2-2,-,once,TGTGCCAGCAGTTACGGGACCCCAAACACCGGGGAGCTGTTTTTT,CASSYGTPNTGELFF
TRBV28,TRBJ1-2,-,once,TGTGCCACCACGCCAATTAACTATGGCTACACCTTC,CATTPINYGYTF
TRBV29-1,TRBJ1-1,-,-,TGCAGCGTTGCGGCTTTGAGAGCCATGAACACTGAAGCTTTCTTT,CSVAALRAMNTEAFF
TRBV11-2,TRBJ2-2,-,-,TGTGCCAGCAGCTTAGACAGGACCGGGGAGCTGTTTTTT,CASSLDRTGELFF
TRBV30,TRBJ2-5,-,-,TGTGCCTGGAGTGTAGGGGGCGGGGAAGAGACCCAGTACTTC,CAWSVGGGEETQYF
TRBV14,TRBJ2-1,-,once,TGTGCCAGCAGAAGATCAGGGTCGGCCTCCTACAATGAGCAGTTCTTC,CASRRSGSASYNEQFF
TRBV9,TRBJ1-3,-,-,TGTGCCAGCAGCGTAACGGGGATCTCTGGAAACACCATATATTTT,CASSVTGISGNTIYF
TRBV2,TRBJ2-5,-,few,TGTGCCAGCAGTGAATCGCAAGAGACCCAGTACTTC,CASSESQETQYF
TRBV19,TRBJ1-2,-,few,TGTGCCAGTACCACACGGGGGAATAACTATGGCTACACCTTC,CASTTRGNNYGYTF
TRBV6-1,TRBJ1-3,-,-,TGTGCCAGCAGCCTGAGTTCTGGAAACACCATATATTTT,CASSLSSGNTIYF
TRBV7-9,TRBJ1-2,-,few,TGTGCCAGCAGCCGCACGCAGGTCTACACCTTC,CASSRTQVYTF
TRBV11-2,TRBJ1-5,-,-,TGTGCCAGCAGCTTATTACGGAATCAGCCCCAGCATTTT,CASSLLRNQPQHF
TRBV20-1,TRBJ1-5,-,-,TGCAGTGCTAGAGATGGCGCGGCCCAGCATTTT,CSARDGAAQHF
TRBV27,TRBJ2-7,-,-,TGTGCCAGCAGTCCTACAGGGATTTCAAGGGAGCAGTACTTC,CASSPTGISREQYF
TRBV28,TRBJ1-1,-,few,TGTGCCAGCATGAGGTTGGTGTCCCAAACCGAAGCTTTCTTT,CASMRLVSQTEAFF
TRBV2,TRBJ2-1,-,-,TGTGCCAGCACCATCGAGAAGGGTTCCTACAATGAGCAGTTCTTC,CASTIEKGSYNEQFF
TRBV6-1,TRBJ1-5,-,many,TGTGCCAGCAGTGAGGGGAATCAGCCCCAGCATTTT,CASSEGNQPQHF
TRBV5-4,TRBJ1-1,-,once,TGTGCCAGCAGCCCAAACCTACAGGGATCTACTGAAGCTTTCTTT,CASSPNLQGSTEAFF
TRBV16,TRBJ1-4,-,-,TGTGCCAGCAGCCAATACCGGACAGCCACAACTAATGAAAAACTGTTTTTT,CASSQYRTATTNEKLFF
TRBV11-2,TRBJ2-5,TRBD2,-,TGTGCCAGCAGCTGGGGGACTAGCGGGAGTGGGTGGGAGACCCAGTACTTC,CASSWGTSGSGWETQYF
TRBV27,TRBJ1-2,-,-,TGTGCCAGCAGTTTATCATCCTCCCATGGCTACACCTTC,CASSLSSSHGYTF
TRBV5-6,TRBJ2-7,TRBD1,few,TGTGCCAGCAGCTCCGGGACAGGAGCGATCTACGAGCAGTACTTC,CASSSGTGAIYEQYF
TRBV2,TRBJ2-1,-,-,TGTGCCAGCAGTTACGCGGATGAGCAGTTCTTC,CASSYADEQFF
TRBV29-1,TRBJ1-1,TRBD1,few,TGCAGCTTAGGGACAGGATGGAGGTATAGCGGTGAAGCTTTCTTT,CSLGTGWRYSGEAFF